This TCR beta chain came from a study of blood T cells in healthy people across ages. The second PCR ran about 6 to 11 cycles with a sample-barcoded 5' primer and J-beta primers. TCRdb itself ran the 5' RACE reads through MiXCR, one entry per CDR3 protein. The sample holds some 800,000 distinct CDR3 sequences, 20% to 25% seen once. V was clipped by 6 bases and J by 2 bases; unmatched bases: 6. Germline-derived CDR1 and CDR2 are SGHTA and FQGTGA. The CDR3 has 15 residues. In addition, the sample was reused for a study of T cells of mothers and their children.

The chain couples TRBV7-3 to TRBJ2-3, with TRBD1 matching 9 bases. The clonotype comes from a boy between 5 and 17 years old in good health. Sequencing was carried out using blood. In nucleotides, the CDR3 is TGTGCCAGCAGGGGGACAGGGCACCCCACAGATACGCAGTATTTT. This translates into CASRGTGHPTDTQYF.